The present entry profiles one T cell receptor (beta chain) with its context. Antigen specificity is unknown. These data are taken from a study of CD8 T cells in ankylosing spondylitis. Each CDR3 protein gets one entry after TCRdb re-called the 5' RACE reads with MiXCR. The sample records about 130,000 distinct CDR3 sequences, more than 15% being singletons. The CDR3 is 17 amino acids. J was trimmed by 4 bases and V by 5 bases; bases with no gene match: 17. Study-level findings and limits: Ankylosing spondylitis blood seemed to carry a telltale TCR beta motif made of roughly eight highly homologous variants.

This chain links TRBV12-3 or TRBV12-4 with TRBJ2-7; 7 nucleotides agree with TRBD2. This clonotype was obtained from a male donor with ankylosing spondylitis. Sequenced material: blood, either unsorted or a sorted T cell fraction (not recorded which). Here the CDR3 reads CASSGPGPGSGLYEQYF. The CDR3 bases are TGTGCCAGCAGTGGCCCCGGCCCGGGTAGCGGGTTGTACGAGCAGTACTTC.